The rows below give T cell receptor beta chains drawn from one sample of a study of T-cell reconstitution after alpha-beta-depleted transplantation in children. Via MiXCR, TCRdb re-called the PCR reads, giving one row per CDR3 protein. The table has 600,000 to 700,000 distinct CDR3 sequences, about an eighth seen once. The source was PBMCs, collected before TCRalphabeta/CD19-depleted stem cell transplant. The receptors come from a girl aged 2 to 10 with congenital amegakaryocytic thrombocytopenia, due to receive a stem cell transplant. CDR3s include the opening cysteine and the closing phenylalanine or tryptophan. Each record gives: V gene, J gene, clone size, D gene, CDR3 DNA, CDR3 protein. A D gene is named only where the DNA matches it firmly. Clone size is given for some rows only: seen once, a few or many times, or a class if the clone is expanded.

v_gene: TRBV20-1
j_gene: TRBJ2-3
abundance: many
d_gene: .
CDR3nt: TGCAGTGCTAGAGAAGGTGACGGGAGAGGCACAGATACGCAGTATTTT
CDR3aa: CSAREGDGRGTDTQYF

v_gene: TRBV20-1
j_gene: TRBJ1-1
abundance: few
d_gene: .
CDR3nt: TGCAGTGCTAGAGAGGCGAAGGTGGGCAGGGCAATCGGAAACACTGAAGCTTTCTTT
CDR3aa: CSAREAKVGRAIGNTEAFF

v_gene: TRBV11-2
j_gene: TRBJ2-4
abundance: few
d_gene: .
CDR3nt: TGTGCCAGCAGCTCGGGGGAGGACATTCAGTACTTC
CDR3aa: CASSSGEDIQYF

v_gene: TRBV29-1
j_gene: TRBJ2-3
abundance: many
d_gene: .
CDR3nt: TGCAGCGTTGCACCGACAGGGAGGACAGATACGCAGTATTTT
CDR3aa: CSVAPTGRTDTQYF

v_gene: TRBV5-1
j_gene: TRBJ2-1
abundance: few
d_gene: TRBD1
CDR3nt: TGCGCCAGCAGGTGGACAGGCGACAATGAGCAGTTCTTC
CDR3aa: CASRWTGDNEQFF

v_gene: TRBV20-1
j_gene: TRBJ2-5
abundance: many
d_gene: .
CDR3nt: TGCAGTGCTAGAGCCCTCGGACAGAAGCAAGAGACCCAGTACTTC
CDR3aa: CSARALGQKQETQYF

v_gene: TRBV10-3
j_gene: TRBJ1-5
abundance: few
d_gene: .
CDR3nt: TGTGCCATCAGTGAGTCTCCTAGGGGGGTTCAGCCCCAGCATTTT
CDR3aa: CAISESPRGVQPQHF

v_gene: TRBV15
j_gene: TRBJ2-1
abundance: .
d_gene: .
CDR3nt: TGTGCCACCAGCAGAGATCGAGGAGTCTCCTACAATGAGCAGTTCTTC
CDR3aa: CATSRDRGVSYNEQFF

v_gene: TRBV29-1
j_gene: TRBJ1-1
abundance: .
d_gene: TRBD1
CDR3nt: TGCAGCGCCCAATTGACAGGGCGTCAAACTGAAGCTTTCTTT
CDR3aa: CSAQLTGRQTEAFF

v_gene: TRBV20-1
j_gene: TRBJ1-2
abundance: few
d_gene: .
CDR3nt: TGCAGTGCTAGCGGAACAGGGTCGAGCTATGGCTACACCTTC
CDR3aa: CSASGTGSSYGYTF

v_gene: TRBV5-1
j_gene: TRBJ2-4
abundance: many
d_gene: TRBD2
CDR3nt: TGCGCCAGCAGCTTGGTATCGTTTGCCGGACTAGTGGGAGCCAAAAACATTCAGTACTTC
CDR3aa: CASSLVSFAGLVGAKNIQYF

v_gene: TRBV4-2
j_gene: TRBJ1-2
abundance: few
d_gene: TRBD1
CDR3nt: TGTGCCAGCAGCCAAGAACCGGACAGGGTGGTTGACTACACCTTC
CDR3aa: CASSQEPDRVVDYTF

v_gene: TRBV5-1
j_gene: TRBJ1-4
abundance: many
d_gene: .
CDR3nt: TGCGCCAGCAGCTGGGTACAGGGAGCTGGTGAAAAACTGTTTTTT
CDR3aa: CASSWVQGAGEKLFF

v_gene: TRBV7-8
j_gene: TRBJ2-5
abundance: .
d_gene: .
CDR3nt: TGTGCCAGCAGCTTCGTTTCTTCCATCGGGGAGACCCAGTACTTC
CDR3aa: CASSFVSSIGETQYF

v_gene: TRBV20-1
j_gene: TRBJ2-5
abundance: many
d_gene: .
CDR3nt: TGCAGTGCAACGGAAGAGACCCAGTACTTC
CDR3aa: CSATEETQYF

v_gene: TRBV3-1
j_gene: TRBJ1-1
abundance: many
d_gene: TRBD1
CDR3nt: TGTGCCAGCAGCGCCAGGGGGACTGAAGCTTTCTTT
CDR3aa: CASSARGTEAFF

v_gene: TRBV7-8
j_gene: TRBJ1-1
abundance: many
d_gene: .
CDR3nt: TGTGCCAGCAGCTTAGATCGCCATGGGGACACTGAAGCTTTCTTT
CDR3aa: CASSLDRHGDTEAFF

v_gene: TRBV15
j_gene: TRBJ1-1
abundance: few
d_gene: .
CDR3nt: TGTGCCACCAGCACAGGGGCTGAAGCTTTCTTT
CDR3aa: CATSTGAEAFF

v_gene: TRBV7-9
j_gene: TRBJ2-3
abundance: many
d_gene: .
CDR3nt: TGTGCCAGCGGCAAAGTTGAGGGTCCAGATACGCAGTATTTT
CDR3aa: CASGKVEGPDTQYF

v_gene: TRBV7-2
j_gene: TRBJ2-1
abundance: many
d_gene: .
CDR3nt: TGTGCCAGCAGCTTTTCTCCTATGAGTGAGCAGTTCTTC
CDR3aa: CASSFSPMSEQFF

v_gene: TRBV29-1
j_gene: TRBJ1-1
abundance: many
d_gene: .
CDR3nt: TGCAGCGTAACCGGGACCGGGTCTGAAGCTTTCTTT
CDR3aa: CSVTGTGSEAFF

v_gene: TRBV3-1
j_gene: TRBJ2-5
abundance: many
d_gene: .
CDR3nt: TGTGCCAGCAGCCAAGTCGCGGGGAACCAAGAGACCCAGTACTTC
CDR3aa: CASSQVAGNQETQYF

v_gene: TRBV15
j_gene: TRBJ2-1
abundance: .
d_gene: .
CDR3nt: TGTGCCACCACCGCAGGGGCCCAGCGGAACAATGAGCAGTTCTTC
CDR3aa: CATTAGAQRNNEQFF

v_gene: TRBV5-1
j_gene: TRBJ1-2
abundance: .
d_gene: TRBD1
CDR3nt: TGCGCCAGCAGCTTGAACAGGGGTTCTACTCCTAATAACTATGGCTACACCTTC
CDR3aa: CASSLNRGSTPNNYGYTF

v_gene: TRBV12-5
j_gene: TRBJ1-1
abundance: few
d_gene: TRBD1
CDR3nt: TGTGCTAGTGGTTTGGCCCCGACAGGGCTGGTAACTGAAGCTTTCTTT
CDR3aa: CASGLAPTGLVTEAFF

v_gene: TRBV28
j_gene: TRBJ1-5
abundance: once
d_gene: .
CDR3nt: TGTGCCAGCAGTTCTCCGGGACGGAGTAATCAGCCCCAGCATTTT
CDR3aa: CASSSPGRSNQPQHF

v_gene: TRBV29-1
j_gene: TRBJ2-7
abundance: many
d_gene: .
CDR3nt: TGCAGCGTTGGTCCCAATACCTACGAGCAGTACTTC
CDR3aa: CSVGPNTYEQYF

v_gene: TRBV5-1
j_gene: TRBJ2-1
abundance: .
d_gene: TRBD2
CDR3nt: TGCGCCAGCAGCTTGGCGGGACTAGCGGCAGACAATGAGCAGTTCTTC
CDR3aa: CASSLAGLAADNEQFF

v_gene: TRBV7-6
j_gene: TRBJ2-3
abundance: .
d_gene: .
CDR3nt: TGTGCCAGCAGCTTGGACCTCACAGATACGCAGTATTTT
CDR3aa: CASSLDLTDTQYF

v_gene: TRBV5-1
j_gene: TRBJ1-1
abundance: few
d_gene: TRBD1
CDR3nt: TGCGCCAGCACCTGGACAGGGGGTAAAGACACTGAAGCTTTCTTT
CDR3aa: CASTWTGGKDTEAFF

v_gene: TRBV12-3/TRBV12-4
j_gene: TRBJ2-4
abundance: many
d_gene: .
CDR3nt: TGTGCCAGCAGTCTTTCGGCAAAAGCCAAAAACATTCAGTACTTC
CDR3aa: CASSLSAKAKNIQYF

v_gene: TRBV29-1
j_gene: TRBJ1-2
abundance: few
d_gene: .
CDR3nt: TGCAGCGTTGGGACCGGGACAAACTATGGCTACACCTTC
CDR3aa: CSVGTGTNYGYTF